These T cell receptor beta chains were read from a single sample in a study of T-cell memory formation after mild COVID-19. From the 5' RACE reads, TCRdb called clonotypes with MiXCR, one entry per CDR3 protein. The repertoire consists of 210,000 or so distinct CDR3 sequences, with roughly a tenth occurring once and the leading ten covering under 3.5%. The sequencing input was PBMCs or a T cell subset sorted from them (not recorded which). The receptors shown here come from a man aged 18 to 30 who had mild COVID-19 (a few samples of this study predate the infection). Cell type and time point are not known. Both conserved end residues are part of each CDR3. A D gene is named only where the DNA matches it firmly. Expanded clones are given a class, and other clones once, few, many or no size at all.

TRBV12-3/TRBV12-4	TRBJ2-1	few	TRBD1	CASSSGTGLEQFF	TGTGCCAGCAGTTCCGGGACAGGGCTTGAGCAGTTCTTC
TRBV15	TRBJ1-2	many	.	CATSRGANYGYTF	TGTGCCACCAGCAGGGGAGCTAACTATGGCTACACCTTC
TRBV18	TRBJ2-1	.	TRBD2	CASSPLAGGDYNEQFF	TGTGCCAGCTCACCACTCGCGGGGGGGGACTACAATGAGCAGTTCTTC
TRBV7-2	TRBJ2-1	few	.	CASSSTGLEQFF	TGTGCCAGCAGCTCTACGGGGTTGGAGCAGTTCTTC
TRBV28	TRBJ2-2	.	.	CASRSPGTGELFF	TGTGCCAGCAGGTCCCCAGGCACCGGGGAGCTGTTTTTT
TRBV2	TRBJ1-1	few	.	CASTMVLNTEAFF	TGTGCCAGCACTATGGTCCTGAACACTGAAGCTTTCTTT
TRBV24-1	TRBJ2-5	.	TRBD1	CATSDPTQGQEETQYF	TGTGCCACCAGTGATCCAACACAGGGGCAGGAAGAGACCCAGTACTTC
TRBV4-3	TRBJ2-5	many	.	CASSQEARGDYQETQYF	TGCGCCAGCAGCCAAGAGGCCAGGGGGGACTATCAAGAGACCCAGTACTTC
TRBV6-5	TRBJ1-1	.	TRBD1	CASRATGGGSAFF	TGTGCCAGCAGGGCAACAGGGGGCGGATCGGCTTTCTTT
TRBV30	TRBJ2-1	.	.	CAWSRSNEQFF	TGTGCCTGGAGTCGGTCGAATGAGCAGTTCTTC
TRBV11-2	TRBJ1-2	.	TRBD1	CASSLSTGSYGYTF	TGTGCCAGCAGCTTATCGACAGGGTCCTATGGCTACACCTTC
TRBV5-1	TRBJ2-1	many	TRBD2	CASSLSGTSFYNEQFF	TGCGCCAGCAGCTTATCCGGGACTAGCTTTTACAATGAGCAGTTCTTC
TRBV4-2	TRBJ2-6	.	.	CASASSGARGANVLTF	TGTGCCAGCGCCTCCTCAGGGGCGAGAGGGGCCAACGTCCTGACTTTC
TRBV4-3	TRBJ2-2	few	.	CASSQLGSRYRTNLVELFF	TGCGCCAGCAGCCAATTAGGGTCCAGATATCGGACTAATCTTGTTGAGCTGTTTTTT
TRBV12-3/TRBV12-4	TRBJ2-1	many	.	CASTPDYNEQFF	TGTGCCAGCACCCCGGACTACAATGAGCAGTTCTTC
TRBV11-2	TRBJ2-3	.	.	CASSLVMAHHSTDTQYF	TGTGCCAGCAGCTTAGTGATGGCTCACCATAGCACAGATACGCAGTATTTT
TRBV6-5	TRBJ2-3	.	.	CASRITTGSDTQYF	TGTGCCAGCAGAATTACCACAGGGTCAGATACGCAGTATTTT
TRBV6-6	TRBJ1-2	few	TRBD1	CASNVETGARGYTF	TGTGCCAGCAACGTAGAGACAGGGGCTCGTGGCTACACCTTC
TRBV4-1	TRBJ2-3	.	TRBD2	CASSRALAGSTDTQYF	TGCGCCAGCAGCCGGGCACTAGCGGGGAGCACAGATACGCAGTATTTT
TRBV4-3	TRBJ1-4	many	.	CASSPDPQGGRVFF	TGCGCCAGCAGCCCAGATCCCCAGGGAGGACGAGTGTTTTTT
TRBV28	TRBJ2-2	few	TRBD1	CASRLNRGRSGELFF	TGTGCCAGCAGACTAAACAGGGGGCGGTCCGGGGAGCTGTTTTTT
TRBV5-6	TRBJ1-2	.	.	CASRIQGRVGYTF	TGTGCCAGCAGAATTCAGGGGCGAGTTGGCTACACCTTC
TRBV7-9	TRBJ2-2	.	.	CASSPHKNWNTGELFF	TGTGCCAGCAGCCCGCACAAAAACTGGAACACCGGGGAGCTGTTTTTT